Below are 17 T cell receptor beta chains sequenced from a single sample in a study of CD8 T cells in Susac syndrome. Random hexamers were used to reverse transcribe the RNA input (0.5 to 1 ug). TCRdb recomputed calls from the immunoSEQ multiplex PCR reads with MiXCR, one row per CDR3 protein. This repertoire shows some 97,000 distinct CDR3 sequences, about 95% found once; its top ten account for 0.3%. The source material was CD8+ T cells from PBMCs. These receptors were obtained from a human donor with Susac syndrome.

This clonotype was observed once. The chain uses TRBV12-3 or TRBV12-4 and TRBJ2-5; D remains ambiguous. V was trimmed by 5 bases and J by 4 bases, leaving 8 bases between them. The CDR3 has 12 residues. CDR3 loop: CASSHDGETQYF. The CDR3 region has the DNA TGTGCCAGCAGTCATGACGGAGAGACCCAGTACTTC.

This chain connects TRBV29-1 to TRBJ2-7; D tentatively reads TRBD1 or TRBD2 (6 bases each). V lost 1 base and J lost 2, with 12 bases in between. Germline values: CDR1 SQVTM, CDR2 ANQGSEA. The CDR3 consists of 14 residues. For the CDR3, the DNA is TGCAGCGTTGAAGCCCGGGGGCCCCCCTACGAGCAGTACTTC. This codes for CSVEARGPPYEQYF.

The chain has TRBV7-9 and TRBJ1-2; 9 bases are shared with TRBD1. The CDR3 sequence is 16 residues long. Per germline, CDR1 SEHNR and CDR2 FQNEAQ (reference sequence). Trimming at V came to 4 bases and at J to 1 base, leaving 7 bases not matched to a gene. In nucleotides, the CDR3 is TGTGCCAGCAGCTCCGGGACAGGGCCCTTTAACTATGGCTACACCTTC. Encoded protein: CASSSGTGPFNYGYTF.

The J gene is TRBJ2-5, the V gene TRBV12-5, with D unresolved. V gave up 6 bases and J gave up 4 bases, with 9 bases separating them. Germline V gene data show CDR1 as LGHNT and CDR2 as FRNRAP. This CDR3 spans 12 amino acids. In nucleotides, the CDR3 is TGTGCTAGTGGCAGGTCACTAGAGACCCAGTACTTC. It translates to CASGRSLETQYF.

The chain recombines TRBV4-1 with TRBJ2-1; D is possibly TRBD1 or TRBD2 (5 bases each). This CDR3 comprises 14 residues. Trimming pared 3 bases from V and 6 bases from J, leaving 12 bases between. The germline CDR1 and CDR2 sequences are MGHRA and YSYEKL. CDR3 in DNA: TGCGCCAGCAGCCACCGGGACCGCAGCAATGAGCAGTTCTTC. This sequence encodes CASSHRDRSNEQFF.

The V and J genes are TRBV15 and TRBJ2-2, with a tentative D call TRBD2 (5 bases). Germline values: CDR1 LNHNV, CDR2 YYDKDF (reference sequence). Trimming shortened V by 0 bases and J by 8 bases, and 19 bases separated the two germline ends. This CDR3 comprises 17 residues. CDR3 residues: CATSRDPLATSSGELFF. For the CDR3, the DNA is TGTGCCACCAGCAGAGATCCCCTAGCCACGTCGTCGGGGGAGCTGTTTTTT. Using reference TRBV15 and TRBJ2-2 for the parts outside the CDR3, the full variable domain is DAMVIQNPRYQVTQFGKPVTLSCSQTLNHNVMYWYQQKSSQAPKLLFHYYDKDFNNEADTPDNFQSRRPNTSFCFLDIRSPGLGDTAMYLCATSRDPLATSSGELFFGEGSRLTVL.

This chain joins TRBV27 and TRBJ1-2; maybe TRBD1 (5 bases). V gave up 2 bases and J gave up 7 bases, with 11 bases separating them. Germline CDR1 and CDR2: MNHEY and SMNVEV (reference sequence). This CDR3 spans 13 amino acids. CDR3 DNA: TGTGCCAGCAGTTTAGTCCGGACAAGTGGCTACACCTTC. As protein: CASSLVRTSGYTF.

The V and J genes are TRBV20-1 and TRBJ2-2; D is unclear. V dropped 2 bases and J dropped 6 bases, with 13 bases sitting between them. Per germline, CDR1 DFQATT and CDR2 SNEGSKA (reference sequence). This CDR3 has 14 amino acids. The CDR3 loop is CSARRLRSAGELFF. The CDR3, as DNA: TGCAGTGCTAGACGGTTGAGGAGCGCCGGGGAGCTGTTTTTT.

V usage is TRBV20-1 and J usage is TRBJ1-2; the match to TRBD1 covers 8 bases. The CDR3 loop spans 12 amino acids. Per germline, CDR1 DFQATT and CDR2 SNEGSKA (reference sequence). The V gene end was trimmed by 6 bases and the J gene end by 5 bases; junction bases not matched to a gene: 5. CDR3 DNA: TGCAGTGCGAGGGGACAGGTTTATGGCTACACCTTC. This translates into CSARGQVYGYTF.

The J gene is TRBJ2-5, the V gene TRBV20-1; 11 bases are a match to TRBD2. This CDR3 spans 16 amino acids. Per germline, CDR1 DFQATT and CDR2 SNEGSKA (reference sequence). The V segment lost 3 bases and the J segment 2 bases; nucleotides outside the gene matches: 8. The CDR3 is CSASRLAGRGQETQYF. As DNA, the CDR3 is TGCAGTGCTAGCCGACTAGCGGGAAGGGGGCAAGAGACCCAGTACTTC.

This clonotype was recorded once. The V and J genes are TRBV3-1 and TRBJ2-5; D gene ambiguous. CDR3 length: 16 residues. The V gene's germline CDR1 is LGHDT and CDR2 YNNKEL (reference sequence). V lost 0 bases, J lost 1 base, and 12 bases lay in between. This CDR3 reads CASSQDLGRTQETQYF. The CDR3 DNA sequence: TGTGCCAGCAGCCAAGATCTAGGGCGTACCCAAGAGACCCAGTACTTC.

This sequence joins TRBV27 and TRBJ2-5, with 7 bases lining up with TRBD2. The germline V gene encodes CDR1 MNHEY and CDR2 SMNVEV (reference sequence). The CDR3 length is 16 residues. The ends lost 3 bases at V and 1 base at J; junction bases unmatched: 8. The CDR3 spells CASSFSGATLQETQYF. In DNA form, the CDR3 reads TGTGCCAGCAGTTTCAGCGGGGCCACCCTCCAAGAGACCCAGTACTTC.

This rearrangement joins TRBV4-2 to TRBJ2-6, with TRBD1 as a possible D gene (6 bases). Germline loops: CDR1 LGHNA, CDR2 YNFKEQ. There are 18 residues in the CDR3. V lost 0 bases, J lost 4 bases, and 16 bases lay in between. CDR3 coding DNA: TGTGCCAGCAGCCAAGATAAACAGGGAATACTCGGGGCCAACGTCCTGACTTTC. This codes for CASSQDKQGILGANVLTF.

This rearrangement joins TRBV6-2 or TRBV6-3 to TRBJ1-5; D unclear. This CDR3 is built from 12 residues. V shed 0 bases and J shed 9 bases, with 6 bases lying between them. Germline CDR1 MNHEY, CDR2 SVGEGT. CDR3 sequence: CASSYSNRPQHF. For the CDR3, the DNA is TGTGCCAGCAGTTACTCGAACCGGCCCCAGCATTTT.

This chain joins TRBV7-9 and TRBJ1-2; D gene unclear. This CDR3 is 14 amino acids long. Germline V gene data show CDR1 as SEHNR and CDR2 as FQNEAQ (reference sequence). The V end was cut by 3 bases, the J end by 0 bases, with 8 bases between. The DNA of the CDR3 is TGTGCCAGCAGCTTCCCTACAGCTAACTATGGCTACACCTTC. Amino acids: CASSFPTANYGYTF.

This clonotype was observed once. The genes are TRBV7-2 and TRBJ2-3, with D perhaps TRBD2 (6 bases). V was trimmed by 4 bases and J by 11 bases, leaving 16 bases between them. Germline lookup yields CDR1 SGHTA and CDR2 FQGNSA. The CDR3 loop spans 13 amino acids. The CDR3 DNA follows: TGTGCCAGCAGCTACCCGGGAGTACGGGGGCAGTATTTT. It encodes CASSYPGVRGQYF.

The rearrangement uses TRBV13 and TRBJ2-1, with 13 bases lining up with TRBD2. V shed 5 bases and J 8 bases; nucleotides not matched to a gene: 3. CDR3 length: 14 residues. Per germline, CDR1 PRHDT and CDR2 FYEKMQ (reference sequence). In nucleotides, the CDR3 is TGTGCCAGCAGCCGGACTAGCGGGAGAGATGAGCAGTTCTTC. Its translation: CASSRTSGRDEQFF.